This TCR beta chain was captured in a study of OX40 agonist ivuxolimab in advanced cancers. People who had autoimmune disease history or systemic immunosuppression were excluded. At baseline, cycle 4 day 1, and cycle 7 day 1, blood was sampled. Profiled with immunoSEQ multiplex PCR; TCRdb holds only in-frame clones, not every one. The sample includes roughly 35,000 clones, about 81% of them seen just once. Germline V gene lookup returns CDR1 MNHNY and CDR2 SVGAGI (reference sequence). The CDR3 has 14 amino acids. The germline V and J ends were trimmed by 2 bases and 3 bases, with 7 bases remaining between them.

The genes are TRBV6-6 and TRBJ2-2; unclear D gene. This TCR came from an adult with an advanced solid tumor such as melanoma, head and neck, liver or kidney cancer. The sample in question was CD4+ or CD8+ T cells sorted from blood, obtained in a trial of the OX40 agonist ivuxolimab. CDR3 residues: CASSYNSDTGELFF. DNA for the CDR3: TGTGCCAGCAGTTACAACAGCGACACCGGGGAGCTGTTTTTT.